This TCR beta chain was retrieved from a study of cytomegalovirus exposure and HLA in healthy donors. Study-level points and caveats: TCR beta sequences reportedly predicted most subjects' HLA-A and HLA-B alleles accurately. About 87% or about 30% of the time was how often most TCR beta V segments were productive, according to an earlier analysis.

Details on this clone: As yet, its antigen is unknown.

It was with 60 Vbeta and 13 Jbeta primers that the PCR ran. The data were produced by immunoSEQ multiplex PCR, yet TCRdb's version contains in-frame clones alone and is incomplete. The profile shows more than 80,000 clones, under 80% of them singletons. Germline V CDR1 and CDR2: SGHRS, YFSETQ. This CDR3 has 15 residues. Trimming shortened V by 0 bases and J by 0 bases, and 9 bases separated the two germline ends. The specimen was PBMCs. This chain connects TRBV5-1 to TRBJ1-2; weak D call: TRBD1 (6 bases). This clonotype originated in a human donor in good health. Here the CDR3 DNA reads TGCGCCAGCAGCTTGGGGACAGCAACTAACTATGGCTACACCTTC. It translates to CASSLGTATNYGYTF.